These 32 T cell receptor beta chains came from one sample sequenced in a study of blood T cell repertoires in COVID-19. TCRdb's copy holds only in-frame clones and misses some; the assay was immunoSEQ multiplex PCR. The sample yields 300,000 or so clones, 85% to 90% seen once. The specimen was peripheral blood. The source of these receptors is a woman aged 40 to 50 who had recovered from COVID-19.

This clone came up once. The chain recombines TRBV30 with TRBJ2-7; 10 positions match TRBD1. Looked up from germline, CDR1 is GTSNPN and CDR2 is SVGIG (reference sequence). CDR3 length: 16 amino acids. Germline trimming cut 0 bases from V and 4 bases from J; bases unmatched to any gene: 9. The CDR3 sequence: CAWSVTRDRGFYEQYF. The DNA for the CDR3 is TGTGCCTGGAGTGTCACCAGGGACAGGGGTTTTTACGAGCAGTACTTC.

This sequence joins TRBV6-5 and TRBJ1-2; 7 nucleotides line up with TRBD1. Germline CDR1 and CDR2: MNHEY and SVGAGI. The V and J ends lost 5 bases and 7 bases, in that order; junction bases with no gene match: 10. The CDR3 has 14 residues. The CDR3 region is CASSTPGTVGGYTF. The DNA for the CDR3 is TGTGCCAGCAGTACCCCGGGGACAGTGGGTGGCTACACCTTC.

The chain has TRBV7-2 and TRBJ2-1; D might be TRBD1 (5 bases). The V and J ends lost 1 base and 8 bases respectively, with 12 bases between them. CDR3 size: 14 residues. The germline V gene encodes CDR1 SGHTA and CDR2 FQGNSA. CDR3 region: CASSLVLQGDEQFF. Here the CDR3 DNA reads TGTGCCAGCAGCTTAGTACTCCAGGGCGATGAGCAGTTCTTC.

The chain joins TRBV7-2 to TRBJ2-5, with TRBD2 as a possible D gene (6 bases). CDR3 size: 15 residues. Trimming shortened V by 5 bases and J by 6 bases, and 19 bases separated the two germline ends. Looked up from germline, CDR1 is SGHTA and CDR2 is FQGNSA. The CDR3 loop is CASSPGTGVLKTQYF. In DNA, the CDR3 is TGTGCCAGCAGCCCCGGGACGGGAGTACTGAAGACCCAGTACTTC. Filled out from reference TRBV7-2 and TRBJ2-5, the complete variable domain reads GAGVSQSPSNKVTEKGKDVELRCDPISGHTALYWYRQSLGQGLEFLIYFQGNSAPDKSGLPSDRFSAERTGGSVSTLTIQRTQQEDSAVYLCASSPGTGVLKTQYFGPGTRLLVL.

For the CDR3, the DNA is TGTGCCAGCAGCTTAGAAACGGGGTTGCAAGAGACCCAGTACTTC. Its translation: CASSLETGLQETQYF. J is TRBJ2-5 and V is TRBV11-2; weak D call: TRBD2 (5 bases). Germline values: CDR1 SGHAT, CDR2 FQNNGV. The CDR3 is 15 residues long. V lost 0 bases, J lost 2 bases, and 10 bases lay in between.

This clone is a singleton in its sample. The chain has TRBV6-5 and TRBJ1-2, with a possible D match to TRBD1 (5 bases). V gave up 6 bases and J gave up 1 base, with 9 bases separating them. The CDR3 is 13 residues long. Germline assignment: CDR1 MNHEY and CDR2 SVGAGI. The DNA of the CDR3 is TGTGCCAGCAGATCCGGGGGTAACTATGGCTACACCTTC. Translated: CASRSGGNYGYTF.

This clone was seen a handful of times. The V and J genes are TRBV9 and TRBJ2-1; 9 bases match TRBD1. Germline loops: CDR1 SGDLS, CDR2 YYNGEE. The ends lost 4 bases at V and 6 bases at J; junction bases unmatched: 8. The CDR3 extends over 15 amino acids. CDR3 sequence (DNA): TGTGCCAGCAGCCTCCAGGGGACAGGGTCCAATGAGCAGTTCTTC. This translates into CASSLQGTGSNEQFF. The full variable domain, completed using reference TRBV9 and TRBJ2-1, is DSGVTQTPKHLITATGQRVTLRCSPRSGDLSVYWYQQSLDQGLQFLIQYYNGEERAKGNILERFSAQQFPDLHSELNLSSLELGDSALYFCASSLQGTGSNEQFFGPGTRLTVL.

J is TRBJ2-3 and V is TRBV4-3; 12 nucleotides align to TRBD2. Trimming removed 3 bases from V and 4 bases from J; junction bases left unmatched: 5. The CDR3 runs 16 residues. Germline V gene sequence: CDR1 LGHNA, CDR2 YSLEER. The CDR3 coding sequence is TGCGCCAGCAGCCAGCCTAGCGGGGGGGCTGCAGATACGCAGTATTTT. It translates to CASSQPSGGAADTQYF.

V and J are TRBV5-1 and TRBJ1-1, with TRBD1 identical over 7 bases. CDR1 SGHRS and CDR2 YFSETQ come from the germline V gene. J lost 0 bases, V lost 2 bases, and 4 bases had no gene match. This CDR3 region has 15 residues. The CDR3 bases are TGCGCCAGCAGCTTTCAGGACAGGCTGAACACTGAAGCTTTCTTT. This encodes CASSFQDRLNTEAFF.

The chain's CDR3 is CASSQPRGTGYYEQYF. The CDR3 nucleotides are TGTGCCAGCAGTCAACCGCGCGGGACAGGGTACTACGAGCAGTACTTC. The chain recombines TRBV6-6 with TRBJ2-7; 9 nucleotides agree with TRBD1. Germline assignment: CDR1 MNHNY and CDR2 SVGAGI (reference sequence). The CDR3 length is 16 residues. V was pared by 5 bases and J by 3 bases, with 11 bases of the junction left unmatched.

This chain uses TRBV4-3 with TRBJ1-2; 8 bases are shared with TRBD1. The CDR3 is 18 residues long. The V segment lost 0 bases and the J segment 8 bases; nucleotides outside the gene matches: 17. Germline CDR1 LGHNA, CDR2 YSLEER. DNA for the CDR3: TGCGCCAGCAGCCAAGATGCAGGGACAGGTTATACATGGGAGGGCTACACCTTC. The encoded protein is CASSQDAGTGYTWEGYTF.

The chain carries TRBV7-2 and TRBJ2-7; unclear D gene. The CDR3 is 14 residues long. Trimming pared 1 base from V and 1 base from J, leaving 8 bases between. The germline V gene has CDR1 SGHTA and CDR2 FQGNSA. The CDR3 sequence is CASSLVAGSYEQYF. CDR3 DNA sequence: TGTGCCAGCAGCTTAGTCGCCGGGTCCTACGAGCAGTACTTC.

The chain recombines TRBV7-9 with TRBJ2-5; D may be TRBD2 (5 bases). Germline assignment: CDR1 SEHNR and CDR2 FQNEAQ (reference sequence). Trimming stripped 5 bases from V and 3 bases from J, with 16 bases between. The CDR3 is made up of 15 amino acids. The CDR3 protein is CASSPPGWGEETQYF. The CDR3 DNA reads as TGTGCCAGCAGCCCCCCGGGTTGGGGAGAAGAGACCCAGTACTTC.

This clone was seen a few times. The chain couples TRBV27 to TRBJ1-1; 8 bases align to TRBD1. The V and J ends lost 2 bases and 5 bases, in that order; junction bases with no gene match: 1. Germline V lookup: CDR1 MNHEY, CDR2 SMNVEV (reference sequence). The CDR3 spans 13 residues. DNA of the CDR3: TGTGCCAGCAGTTTACGACAGGGGACTGAAGCTTTCTTT. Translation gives CASSLRQGTEAFF.

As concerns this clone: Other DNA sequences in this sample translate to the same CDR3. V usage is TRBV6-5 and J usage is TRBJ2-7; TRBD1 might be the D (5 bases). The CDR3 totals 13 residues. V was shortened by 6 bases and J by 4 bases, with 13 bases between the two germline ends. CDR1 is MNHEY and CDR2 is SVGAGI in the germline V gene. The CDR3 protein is CASRTPGAYEQYF. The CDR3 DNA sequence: TGTGCCAGCAGGACCCCTGGGGCTTACGAGCAGTACTTC.

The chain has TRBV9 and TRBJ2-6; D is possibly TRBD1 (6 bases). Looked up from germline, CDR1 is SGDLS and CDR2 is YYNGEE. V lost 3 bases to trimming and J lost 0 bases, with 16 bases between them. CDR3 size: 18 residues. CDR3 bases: TGTGCCAGCAGCGCTAACAGGGTTCTTATCTCTGGGGCCAACGTCCTGACTTTC. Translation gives CASSANRVLISGANVLTF. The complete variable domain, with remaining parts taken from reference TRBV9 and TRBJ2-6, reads DSGVTQTPKHLITATGQRVTLRCSPRSGDLSVYWYQQSLDQGLQFLIQYYNGEERAKGNILERFSAQQFPDLHSELNLSSLELGDSALYFCASSANRVLISGANVLTFGAGSRLTVL.

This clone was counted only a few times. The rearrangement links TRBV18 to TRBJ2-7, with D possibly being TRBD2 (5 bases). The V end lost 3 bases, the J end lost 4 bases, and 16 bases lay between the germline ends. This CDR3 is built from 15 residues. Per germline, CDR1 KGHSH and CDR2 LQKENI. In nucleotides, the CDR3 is TGTGCCAGCTCACCCGGACTCGCCGGGTCGTACGAGCAGTACTTC. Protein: CASSPGLAGSYEQYF.

CDR3 region: CATSDPSDRDNEQFF. CDR3 nucleotide sequence: TGTGCCACCAGTGATCCGAGCGACAGGGACAATGAGCAGTTCTTC. The gene calls are TRBV24-1 and TRBJ2-1, with 7 bases matching TRBD1. Germline CDR1 is KGHDR and CDR2 is SFDVKD. This CDR3 is built from 15 residues. With V trimmed by 3 bases and J by 5 bases, 6 bases remained unmatched.

DNA for the CDR3: TGTGCCAGCAGCGACACACGGACAAGCACAGATACGCAGTATTTT. Translation: CASSDTRTSTDTQYF. The V gene is TRBV5-4, the J gene TRBJ2-3; possible D gene TRBD1, 5 bases. There are 15 residues in the CDR3. In germline, CDR1 is SGHNT, CDR2 YYREEE (reference sequence). V lost 4 bases and J lost 0, with 12 bases in between.

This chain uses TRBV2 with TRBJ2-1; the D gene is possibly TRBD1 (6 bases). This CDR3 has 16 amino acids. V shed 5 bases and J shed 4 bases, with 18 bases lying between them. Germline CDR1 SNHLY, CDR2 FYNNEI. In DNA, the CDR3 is TGTGCCAGCAGTTTGCAGGGGCCTCTACTATACAATGAGCAGTTCTTC. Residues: CASSLQGPLLYNEQFF.

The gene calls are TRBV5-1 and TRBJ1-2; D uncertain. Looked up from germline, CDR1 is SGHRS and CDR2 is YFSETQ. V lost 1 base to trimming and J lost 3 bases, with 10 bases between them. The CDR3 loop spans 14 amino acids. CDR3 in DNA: TGCGCCAGCAGCTTGTTGGACGGGGACTATGGCTACACCTTC. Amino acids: CASSLLDGDYGYTF.

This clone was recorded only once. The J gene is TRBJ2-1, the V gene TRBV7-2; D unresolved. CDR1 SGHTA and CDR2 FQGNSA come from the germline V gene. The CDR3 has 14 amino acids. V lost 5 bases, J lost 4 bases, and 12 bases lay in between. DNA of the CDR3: TGTGCCAGCAGCCCCTGGAGAACTTACAATGAGCAGTTCTTC. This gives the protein CASSPWRTYNEQFF.

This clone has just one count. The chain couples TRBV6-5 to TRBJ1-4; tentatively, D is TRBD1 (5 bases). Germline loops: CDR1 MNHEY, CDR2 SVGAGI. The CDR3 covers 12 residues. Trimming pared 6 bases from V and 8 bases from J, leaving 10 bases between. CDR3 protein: CASRQGWEKLFF. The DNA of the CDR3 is TGTGCCAGCAGGCAGGGTTGGGAAAAACTGTTTTTT.

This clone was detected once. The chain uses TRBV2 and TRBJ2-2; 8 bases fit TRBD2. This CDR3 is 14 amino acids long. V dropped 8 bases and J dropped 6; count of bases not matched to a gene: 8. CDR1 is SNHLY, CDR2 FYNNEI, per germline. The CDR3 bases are TGTGCCAGCTGGGGACTAGGGGGTCCCGGGGAGCTGTTTTTT. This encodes CASWGLGGPGELFF.

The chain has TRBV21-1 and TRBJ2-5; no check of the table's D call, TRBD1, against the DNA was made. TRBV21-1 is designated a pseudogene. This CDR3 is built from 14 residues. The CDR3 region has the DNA TGTGCCAGCAGCAACTGGACAGGGGAAGAGACCCAGTACTTC. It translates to CASSNWTGEETQYF.

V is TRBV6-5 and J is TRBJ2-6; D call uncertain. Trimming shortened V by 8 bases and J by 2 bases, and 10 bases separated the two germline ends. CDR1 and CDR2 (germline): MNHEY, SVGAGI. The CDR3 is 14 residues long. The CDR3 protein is CASLLLPGANVLTF. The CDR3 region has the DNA TGTGCCAGCCTACTCCTGCCTGGGGCCAACGTCCTGACTTTC.

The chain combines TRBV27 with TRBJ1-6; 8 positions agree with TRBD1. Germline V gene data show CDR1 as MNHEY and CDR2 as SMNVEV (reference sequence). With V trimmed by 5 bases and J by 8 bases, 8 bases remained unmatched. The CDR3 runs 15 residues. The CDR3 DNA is TGTGCCAGCAGTCTGGTCGGGACAGGTGATTCACCCCTCCACTTT. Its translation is CASSLVGTGDSPLHF.

In DNA, the CDR3 is TGTGCCAGCAGTCCCGCCGGGACAGGGTATGGCTACACCTTC. It specifies CASSPAGTGYGYTF. V gene TRBV27 combines with J gene TRBJ1-2; 9 bases map to TRBD1. Germline CDR1 and CDR2: MNHEY and SMNVEV (reference sequence). V dropped 5 bases and J dropped 5; count of bases not matched to a gene: 6. There are 14 residues in the CDR3.

CDR3 sequence (DNA): TGTGCCAGCAGCTTGGAGGGACAGGGGATGCGCGAGCAGTTCTTC. It codes for CASSLEGQGMREQFF. This sequence joins TRBV7-6 and TRBJ2-1; 10 nucleotides line up with TRBD1. CDR3 length: 15 amino acids. Looked up from germline, CDR1 is SGHVS and CDR2 is FNYEAQ. Trimming at V came to 3 bases and at J to 10 bases, leaving 9 bases not matched to a gene. The variable domain in full, completed from reference TRBV7-6 and TRBJ2-1, reads GAGVSQSPRYKVTKRGQDVALRCDPISGHVSLYWYRQALGQGPEFLTYFNYEAQQDKSGLPNDRFSAERPEGSISTLTIQRTEQRDSAMYRCASSLEGQGMREQFFGPGTRLTVL.

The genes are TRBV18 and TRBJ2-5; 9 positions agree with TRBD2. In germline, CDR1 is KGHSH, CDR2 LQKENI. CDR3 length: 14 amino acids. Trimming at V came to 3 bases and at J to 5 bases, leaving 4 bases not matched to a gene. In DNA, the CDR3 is TGTGCCAGCTCACCCCTAGCGGGATCGGAGACCCAGTACTTC. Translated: CASSPLAGSETQYF.

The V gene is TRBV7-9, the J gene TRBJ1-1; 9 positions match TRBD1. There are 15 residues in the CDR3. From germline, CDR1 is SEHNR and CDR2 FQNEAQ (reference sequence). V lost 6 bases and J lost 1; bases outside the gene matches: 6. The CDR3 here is CASRPDRGGNTEAFF. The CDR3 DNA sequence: TGTGCCAGCAGGCCCGACAGGGGGGGGAACACTGAAGCTTTCTTT. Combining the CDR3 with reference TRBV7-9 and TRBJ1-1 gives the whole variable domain DTGVSQNPRHKITKRGQNVTFRCDPISEHNRLYWYRQTLGQGPEFLTYFQNEAQLEKSRLLSDRFSAERPKGSFSTLEIQRTEQGDSAMYLCASRPDRGGNTEAFFGQGTRLTVV.

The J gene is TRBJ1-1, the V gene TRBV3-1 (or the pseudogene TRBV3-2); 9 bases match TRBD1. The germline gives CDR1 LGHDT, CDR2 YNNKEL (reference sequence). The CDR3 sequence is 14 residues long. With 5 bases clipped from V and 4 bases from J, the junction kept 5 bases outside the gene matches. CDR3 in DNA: TGTGCCAGCAGCTTTTTGACAGGGGGCACTGAAGCTTTCTTT. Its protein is CASSFLTGGTEAFF.